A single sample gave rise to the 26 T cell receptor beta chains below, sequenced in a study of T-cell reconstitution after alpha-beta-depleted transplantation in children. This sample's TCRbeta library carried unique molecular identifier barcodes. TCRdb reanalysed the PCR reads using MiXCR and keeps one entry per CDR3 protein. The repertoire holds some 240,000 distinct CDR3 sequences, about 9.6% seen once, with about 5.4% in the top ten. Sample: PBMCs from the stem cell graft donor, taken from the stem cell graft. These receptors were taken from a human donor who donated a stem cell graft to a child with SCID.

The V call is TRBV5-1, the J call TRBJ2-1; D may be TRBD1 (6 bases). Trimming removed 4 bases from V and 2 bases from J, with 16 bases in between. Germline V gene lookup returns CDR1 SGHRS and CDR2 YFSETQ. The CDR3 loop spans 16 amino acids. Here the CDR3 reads CASSPHAGDPYNEQFF. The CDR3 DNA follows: TGCGCCAGCAGCCCCCATGCAGGGGATCCCTACAATGAGCAGTTCTTC.

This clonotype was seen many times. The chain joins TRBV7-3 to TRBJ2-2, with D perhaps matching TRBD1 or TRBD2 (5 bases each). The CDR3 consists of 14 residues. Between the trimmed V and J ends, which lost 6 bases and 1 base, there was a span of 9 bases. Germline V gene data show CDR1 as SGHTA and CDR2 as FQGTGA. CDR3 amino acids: CASSLGRNTGELFF. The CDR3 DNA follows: TGTGCCAGCAGTTTGGGACGGAACACCGGGGAGCTGTTTTTT.

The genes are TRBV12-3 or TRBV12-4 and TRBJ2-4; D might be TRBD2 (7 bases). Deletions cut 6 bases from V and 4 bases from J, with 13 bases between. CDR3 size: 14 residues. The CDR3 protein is CASRIGGAKNIQYF. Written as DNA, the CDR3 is TGTGCCAGCAGGATTGGGGGGGCAAAAAACATTCAGTACTTC.

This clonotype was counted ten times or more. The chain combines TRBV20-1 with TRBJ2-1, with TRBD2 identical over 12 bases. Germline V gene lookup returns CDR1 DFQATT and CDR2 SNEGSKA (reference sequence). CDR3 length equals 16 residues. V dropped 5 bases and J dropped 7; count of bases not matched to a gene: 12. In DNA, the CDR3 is TGCAGTGCTCCCCTGCTAGCGGGGGGGGGTGCAAATGAGCAGTTCTTC. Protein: CSAPLLAGGGANEQFF.

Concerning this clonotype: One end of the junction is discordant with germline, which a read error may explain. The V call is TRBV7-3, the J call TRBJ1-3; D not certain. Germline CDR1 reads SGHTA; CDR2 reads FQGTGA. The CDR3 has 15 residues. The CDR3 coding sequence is TGTGCCAGCAGCTTAAGCGGGATCTCTGGAAACACCATACATTTT. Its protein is CASSLSGISGNTIHF.

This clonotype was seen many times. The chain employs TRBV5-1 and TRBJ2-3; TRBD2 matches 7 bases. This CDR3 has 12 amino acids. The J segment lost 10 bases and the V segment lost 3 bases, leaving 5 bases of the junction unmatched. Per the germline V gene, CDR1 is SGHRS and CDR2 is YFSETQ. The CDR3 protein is CASSSGLVAQYF. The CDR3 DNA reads TGCGCCAGCAGCTCCGGACTAGTAGCGCAGTATTTT.

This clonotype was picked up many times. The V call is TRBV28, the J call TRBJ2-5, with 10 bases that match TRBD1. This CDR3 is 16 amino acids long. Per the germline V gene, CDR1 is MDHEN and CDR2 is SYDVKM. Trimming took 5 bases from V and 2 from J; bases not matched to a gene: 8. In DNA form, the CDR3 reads TGTGCCAGCAGTCACGACAGGGGGCAACTTCAAGAGACCCAGTACTTC. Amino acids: CASSHDRGQLQETQYF.

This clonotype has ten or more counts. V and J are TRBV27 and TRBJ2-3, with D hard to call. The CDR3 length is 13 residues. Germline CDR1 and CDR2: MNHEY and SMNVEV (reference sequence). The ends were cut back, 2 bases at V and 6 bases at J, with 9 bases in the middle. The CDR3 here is CASSLEGLDTQYF. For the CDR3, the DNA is TGTGCCAGCAGTTTAGAAGGGTTGGATACGCAGTATTTT.

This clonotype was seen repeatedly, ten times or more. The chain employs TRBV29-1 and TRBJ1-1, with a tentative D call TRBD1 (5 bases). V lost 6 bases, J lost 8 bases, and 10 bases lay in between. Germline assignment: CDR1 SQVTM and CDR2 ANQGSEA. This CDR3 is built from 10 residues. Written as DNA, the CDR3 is TGCAGCGTCTTGTGGGGGGAAGCTTTCTTT. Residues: CSVLWGEAFF.

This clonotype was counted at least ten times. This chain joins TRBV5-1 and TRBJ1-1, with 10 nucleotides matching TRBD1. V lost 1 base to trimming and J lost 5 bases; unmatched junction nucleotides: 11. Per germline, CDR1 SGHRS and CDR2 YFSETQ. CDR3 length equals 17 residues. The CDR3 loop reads CASSLRQGAPVETEAFF. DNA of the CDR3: TGCGCCAGCAGCTTGAGACAGGGGGCGCCCGTTGAGACTGAAGCTTTCTTT.

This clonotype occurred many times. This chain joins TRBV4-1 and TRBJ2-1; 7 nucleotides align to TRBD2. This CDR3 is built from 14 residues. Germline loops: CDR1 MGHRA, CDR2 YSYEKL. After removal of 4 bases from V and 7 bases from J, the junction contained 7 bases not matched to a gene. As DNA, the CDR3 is TGCGCCAGCAGCCCGGGACTACGGGGAAATGAGCAGTTCTTC. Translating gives CASSPGLRGNEQFF.

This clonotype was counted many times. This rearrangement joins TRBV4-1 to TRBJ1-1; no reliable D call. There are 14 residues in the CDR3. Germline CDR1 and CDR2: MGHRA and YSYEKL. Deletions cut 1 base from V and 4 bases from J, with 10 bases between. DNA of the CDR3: TGCGCCAGCAGCCAAGGGATACGGGGCACTGAAGCTTTCTTT. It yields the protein CASSQGIRGTEAFF.

The CDR3 region is CANSLSGANVLTF. CDR3 coding DNA: TGTGCCAATAGCCTCTCTGGGGCCAACGTCCTGACTTTC. The rearrangement joins TRBV12-3 or TRBV12-4 to TRBJ2-6, with no clear D. The CDR3 is made up of 13 amino acids. V was clipped by 10 bases and J by 0 bases, with 7 bases between them.

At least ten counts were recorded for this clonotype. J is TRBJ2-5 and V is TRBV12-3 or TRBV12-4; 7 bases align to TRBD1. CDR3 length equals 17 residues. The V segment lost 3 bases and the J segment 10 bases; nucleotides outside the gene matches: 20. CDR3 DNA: TGTGCCAGCAGTTTTTCCTGGACTCAAACAGGGGTAGAAGGCCAGTACTTC. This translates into CASSFSWTQTGVEGQYF.

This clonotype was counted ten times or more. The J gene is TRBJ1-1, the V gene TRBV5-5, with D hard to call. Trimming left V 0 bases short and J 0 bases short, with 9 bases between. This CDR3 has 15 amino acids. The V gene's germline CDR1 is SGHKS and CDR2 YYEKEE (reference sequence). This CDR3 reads CASSLVHSMNTEAFF. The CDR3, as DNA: TGTGCCAGCAGCTTGGTGCACAGTATGAACACTGAAGCTTTCTTT.

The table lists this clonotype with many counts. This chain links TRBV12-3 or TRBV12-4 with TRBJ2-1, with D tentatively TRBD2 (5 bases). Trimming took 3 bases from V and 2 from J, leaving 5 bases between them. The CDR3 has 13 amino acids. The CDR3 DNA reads TGTGCCAGCAGTTTCGGGACCTACAATGAGCAGTTCTTC. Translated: CASSFGTYNEQFF.

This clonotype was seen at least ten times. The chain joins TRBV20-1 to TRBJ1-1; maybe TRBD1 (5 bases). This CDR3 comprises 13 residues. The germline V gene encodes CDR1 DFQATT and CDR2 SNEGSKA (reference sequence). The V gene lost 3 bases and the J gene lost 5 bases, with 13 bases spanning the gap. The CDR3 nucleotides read TGCAGTGCTAGGCGCGGGGGAAGGACTGAAGCTTTCTTT. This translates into CSARRGGRTEAFF.

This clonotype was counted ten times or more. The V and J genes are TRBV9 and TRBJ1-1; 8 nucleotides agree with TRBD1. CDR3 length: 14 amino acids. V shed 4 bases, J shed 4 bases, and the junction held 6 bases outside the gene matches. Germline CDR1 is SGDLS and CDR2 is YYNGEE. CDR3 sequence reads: CASSLQGAPTEAFF. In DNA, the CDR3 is TGTGCCAGCAGCTTGCAGGGGGCCCCCACTGAAGCTTTCTTT. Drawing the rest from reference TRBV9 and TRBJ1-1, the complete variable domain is DSGVTQTPKHLITATGQRVTLRCSPRSGDLSVYWYQQSLDQGLQFLIQYYNGEERAKGNILERFSAQQFPDLHSELNLSSLELGDSALYFCASSLQGAPTEAFFGQGTRLTVV.

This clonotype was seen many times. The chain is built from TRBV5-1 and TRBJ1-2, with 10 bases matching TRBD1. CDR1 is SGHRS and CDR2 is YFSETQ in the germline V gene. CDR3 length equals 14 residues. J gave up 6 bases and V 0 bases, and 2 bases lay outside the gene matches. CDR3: CASSLVGQGNGYTF. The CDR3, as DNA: TGCGCCAGCAGCTTGGTGGGACAGGGGAATGGCTACACCTTC.

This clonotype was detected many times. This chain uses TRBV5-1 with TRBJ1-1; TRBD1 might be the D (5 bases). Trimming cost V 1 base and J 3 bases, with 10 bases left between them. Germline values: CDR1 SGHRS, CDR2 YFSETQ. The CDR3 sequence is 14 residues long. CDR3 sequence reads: CASSLWGLDTEAFF. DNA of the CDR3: TGCGCCAGCAGCTTGTGGGGCTTGGACACTGAAGCTTTCTTT.

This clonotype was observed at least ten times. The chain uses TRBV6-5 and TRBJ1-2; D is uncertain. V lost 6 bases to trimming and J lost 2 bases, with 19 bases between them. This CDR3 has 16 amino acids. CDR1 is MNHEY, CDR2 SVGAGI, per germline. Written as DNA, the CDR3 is TGTGCCAGCAGCCTTCAGTCGGCAGGCTTAAACTATGGCTACACCTTC. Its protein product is CASSLQSAGLNYGYTF.

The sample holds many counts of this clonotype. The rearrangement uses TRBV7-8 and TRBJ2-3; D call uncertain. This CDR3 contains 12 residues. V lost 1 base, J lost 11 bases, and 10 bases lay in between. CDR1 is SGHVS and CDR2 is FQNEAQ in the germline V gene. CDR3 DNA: TGTGCCAGCAGCTTAGGCCGCGATGGGCAGTATTTT. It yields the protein CASSLGRDGQYF.

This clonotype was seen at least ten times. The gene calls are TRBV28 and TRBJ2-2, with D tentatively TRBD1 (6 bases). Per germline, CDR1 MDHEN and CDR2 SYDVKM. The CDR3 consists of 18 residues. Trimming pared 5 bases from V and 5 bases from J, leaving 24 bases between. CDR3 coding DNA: TGTGCCAGCAGTCCCACGTACTGGGGGCGCCCGGTAACCGGGGAGCTGTTTTTT. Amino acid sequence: CASSPTYWGRPVTGELFF.

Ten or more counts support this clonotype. The DNA of the CDR3 is TGCGCCAGCAGCTGGGACCGAGGGACGGAATATGAAGCTTTCTTT. Amino acid sequence: CASSWDRGTEYEAFF. The rearrangement uses TRBV5-1 and TRBJ1-1; perhaps TRBD1 as D (5 bases). This CDR3 has 15 residues. V lost 3 bases to trimming and J lost 7 bases, with 19 bases between them. The germline gives CDR1 SGHRS, CDR2 YFSETQ.

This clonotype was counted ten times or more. The CDR3 bases are TGCGCCAGCAGCTTGGTTTATTCAGGGAATGATGAAAAACTGTTTTTT. Translating it yields CASSLVYSGNDEKLFF. The chain uses TRBV5-1 and TRBJ1-4; D is possibly TRBD1 (5 bases). The CDR3 extends over 16 amino acids. CDR1 SGHRS and CDR2 YFSETQ come from the germline V gene. Between the trimmed V and J ends, which lost 0 bases and 6 bases, there was a span of 15 bases.

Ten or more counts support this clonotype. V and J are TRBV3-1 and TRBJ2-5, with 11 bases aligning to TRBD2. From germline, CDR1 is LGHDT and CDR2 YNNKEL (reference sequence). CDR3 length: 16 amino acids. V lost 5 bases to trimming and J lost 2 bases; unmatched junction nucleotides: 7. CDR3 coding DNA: TGTGCCAGCAGCGGGCAGACTAGCGGGGAACAAGAGACCCAGTACTTC. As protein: CASSGQTSGEQETQYF.